One TCR beta chain is described in this entry. An end of the junction does not agree with germline; a read error may underlie this. Every sample had a minimum of 6.5 million PBMCs isolated. It was with a sample-barcoded 5' primer and a J-beta primer mix that a second PCR of about 6 to 12 cycles was run. TCRdb re-analysed the 5' RACE reads in MiXCR, keeping a single row per CDR3 protein. The sample consists of roughly 800,000 distinct CDR3 sequences, about 55% of them appearing once. The data derive from a study of blood T cells in healthy people across ages. The germline V gene encodes CDR1 SGHRS and CDR2 YFSETQ. CDR3 length: 13 amino acids.

Sample: blood. The TCR sequence derives from an older man in good health. The rearrangement links TRBV5-1 to TRBJ2-7; D not certain. The CDR3 DNA sequence: TGCGCCAGCAGCTTGAGTGTCTCCTCCGAGCAGTACTTC. Amino acids: CASSLSVSSEQYF.